The present T cell receptor (beta chain) was sequenced within a study of T cell responses to AZD1222 COVID-19 vaccine. V lost 3 bases to trimming and J lost 8 bases, with 11 bases between them. CDR1 SGHTA and CDR2 FQGTGA come from the germline V gene. The CDR3 extends over 13 amino acids. Produced via immunoSEQ multiplex PCR; TCRdb's table is partial and in-frame only. The data show approximately 110,000 clones, around 92% seen once. This TCR was sampled from an adult in good health. The sample here was peripheral blood, taken on day 0 of AZD1222 vaccination. The gene calls are TRBV7-3 and TRBJ2-1; perhaps TRBD1 as D (5 bases). The CDR3 here is CASSFSGIDEQFF. The CDR3 DNA is TGTGCCAGCAGCTTTTCAGGGATCGATGAGCAGTTCTTC.